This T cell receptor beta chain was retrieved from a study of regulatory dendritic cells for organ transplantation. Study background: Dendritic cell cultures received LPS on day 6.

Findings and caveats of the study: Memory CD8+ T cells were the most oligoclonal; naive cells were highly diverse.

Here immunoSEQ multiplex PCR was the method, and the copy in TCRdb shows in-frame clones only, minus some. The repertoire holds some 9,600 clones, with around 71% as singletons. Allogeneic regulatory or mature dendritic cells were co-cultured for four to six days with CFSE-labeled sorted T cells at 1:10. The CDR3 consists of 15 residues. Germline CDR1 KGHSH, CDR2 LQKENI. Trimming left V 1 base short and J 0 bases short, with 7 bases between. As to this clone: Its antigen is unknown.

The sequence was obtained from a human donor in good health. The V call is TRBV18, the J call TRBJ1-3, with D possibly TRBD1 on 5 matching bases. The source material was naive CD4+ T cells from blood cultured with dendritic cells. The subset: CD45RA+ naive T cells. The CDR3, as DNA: TGTGCCAGCTCACCACTACAGGACTCTGGAAACACCATATATTTT. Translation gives CASSPLQDSGNTIYF.